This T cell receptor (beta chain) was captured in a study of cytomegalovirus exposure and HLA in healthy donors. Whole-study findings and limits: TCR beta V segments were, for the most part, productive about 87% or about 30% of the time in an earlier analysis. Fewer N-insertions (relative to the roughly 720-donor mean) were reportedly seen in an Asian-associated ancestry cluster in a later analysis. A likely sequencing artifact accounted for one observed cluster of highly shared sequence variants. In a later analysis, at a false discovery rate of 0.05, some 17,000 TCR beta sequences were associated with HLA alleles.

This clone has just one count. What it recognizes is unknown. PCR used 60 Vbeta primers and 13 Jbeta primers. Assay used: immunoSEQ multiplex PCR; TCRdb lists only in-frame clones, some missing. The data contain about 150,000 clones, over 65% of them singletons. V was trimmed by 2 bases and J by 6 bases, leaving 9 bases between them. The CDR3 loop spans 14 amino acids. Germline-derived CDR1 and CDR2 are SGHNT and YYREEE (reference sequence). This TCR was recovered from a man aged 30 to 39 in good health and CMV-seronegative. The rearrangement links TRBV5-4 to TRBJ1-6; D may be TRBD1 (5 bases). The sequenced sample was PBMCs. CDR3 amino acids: CASSFRGGNSPLHF. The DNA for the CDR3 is TGTGCCAGCAGCTTTAGGGGCGGTAATTCACCCCTCCACTTT.